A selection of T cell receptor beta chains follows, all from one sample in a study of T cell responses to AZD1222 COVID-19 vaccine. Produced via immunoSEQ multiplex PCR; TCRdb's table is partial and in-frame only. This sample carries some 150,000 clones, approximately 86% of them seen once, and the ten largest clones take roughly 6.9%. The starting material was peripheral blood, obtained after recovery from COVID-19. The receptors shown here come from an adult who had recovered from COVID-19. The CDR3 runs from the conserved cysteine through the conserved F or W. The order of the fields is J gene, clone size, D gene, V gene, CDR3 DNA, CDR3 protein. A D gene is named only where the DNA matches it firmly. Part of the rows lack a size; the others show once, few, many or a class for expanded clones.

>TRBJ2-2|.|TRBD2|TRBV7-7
TGTGCCAGCAGCTCGGGACTAGCGGGGGGAGTGACCGGGGAGCTGTTTTTT
CASSSGLAGGVTGELFF
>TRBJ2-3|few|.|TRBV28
TGTGCCAGCAGTTCATCTAGCTTGTCCAGCACAGATACGCAGTATTTT
CASSSSSLSSTDTQYF
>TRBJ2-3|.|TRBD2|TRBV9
TGTGCCAGCAGCGTAGTTAGCGGGCTGATTGATACGCAGTATTTT
CASSVVSGLIDTQYF
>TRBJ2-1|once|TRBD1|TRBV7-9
TGTGCCAGCACCCGGACAGGGTCGGTGGACAATGAGCAGTTCTTC
CASTRTGSVDNEQFF
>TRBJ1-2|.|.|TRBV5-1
TGCGCCAGCAGCTTGGGGGAGAGGGGCTCAGATGGCTACACCTTC
CASSLGERGSDGYTF
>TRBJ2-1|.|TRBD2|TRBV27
TGTGCCAGCAGTTCCCTCCCCCTAGCGGGATACGGTGAGCAGTTCTTC
CASSSLPLAGYGEQFF
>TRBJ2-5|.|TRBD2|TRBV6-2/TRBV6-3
TGTGCCAGCAGGCCTGTGGAGCGGGGAAGGGAGACCCAGTACTTC
CASRPVERGRETQYF
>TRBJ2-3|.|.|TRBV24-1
TGTGCCACCTGCGGGAGCACAGATACGCAGTATTTT
CATCGSTDTQYF
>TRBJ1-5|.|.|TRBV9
TGTGCCAGCAGTCGGCCTGAAAGGGGTGGGACTCAGCCCCAGCATTTT
CASSRPERGGTQPQHF
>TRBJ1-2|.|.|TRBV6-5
TGTGCCAGCAGTTACTCTGGAGGGATCAACTATGGCTACACCTTC
CASSYSGGINYGYTF
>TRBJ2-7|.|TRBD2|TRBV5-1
TGCGCCAGCAGCTTGTACCTAGCGGGAGTCTACGAGCAGTACTTC
CASSLYLAGVYEQYF
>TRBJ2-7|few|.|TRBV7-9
TGTGCCAGCAACCGAGGTGGGCAGTCGGCCTACGAGCAGTACTTC
CASNRGGQSAYEQYF
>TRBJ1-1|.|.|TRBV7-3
TGTGCCAGCAGCAGGCAGGGAGAGAACACTGAAGCTTTCTTT
CASSRQGENTEAFF
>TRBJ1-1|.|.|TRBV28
TGTGCCAGCACCCTACCCCACAGACCCAACACTGAAGCTTTCTTT
CASTLPHRPNTEAFF
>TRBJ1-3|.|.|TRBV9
TGTGCCAGCAGCGTAGAAGGTCGTCCTGGAAACACCATATATTTT
CASSVEGRPGNTIYF
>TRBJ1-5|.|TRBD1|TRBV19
TGTGCCAGTAGTACCCGGGACAGGGGTAGGCAGCCCCAGCATTTT
CASSTRDRGRQPQHF
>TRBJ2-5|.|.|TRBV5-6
TGTGCCAGCAGCTCGAACCTTCAAGAGACCCAGTACTTC
CASSSNLQETQYF
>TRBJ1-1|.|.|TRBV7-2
TGTGCCAGCAGCTTAGACAGGGACACTGAAGCTTTCTTT
CASSLDRDTEAFF
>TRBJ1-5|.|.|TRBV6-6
TGTGCCAGCAGTTACGTGGGGCACCCTCAGCCCCAGCATTTT
CASSYVGHPQPQHF
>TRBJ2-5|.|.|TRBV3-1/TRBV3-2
TGTGCCAGCAGCGGAGTCGTGGGGGGGACCCAGTACTTC
CASSGVVGGTQYF
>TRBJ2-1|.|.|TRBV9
TGTGCCAGCAGCCCCGGGAGCTATTTTTACAATGAGCAGTTCTTC
CASSPGSYFYNEQFF
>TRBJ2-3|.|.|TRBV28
TGTGCCAGCAATCCCTCCGGGACCCTCGGGACAGATACGCAGTATTTT
CASNPSGTLGTDTQYF
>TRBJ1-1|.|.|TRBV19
TGTGCCAGTAGTATAGTGGAGGGGCCGGACACTGAAGCTTTCTTT
CASSIVEGPDTEAFF
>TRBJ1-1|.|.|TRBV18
TGTGCCAGCTCACCAATCTGGACAGCGAACACTGAAGCTTTCTTT
CASSPIWTANTEAFF
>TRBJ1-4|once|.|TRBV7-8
TGTGCCAGCAGTTCCCGGGACGGAAATGAAAAACTGTTTTTT
CASSSRDGNEKLFF
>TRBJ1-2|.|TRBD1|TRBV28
TGTGCCAGCAGTTCCGGGACAGGGAACTATGGCTACACCTTC
CASSSGTGNYGYTF
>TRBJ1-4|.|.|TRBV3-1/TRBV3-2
TGTGCCAGCAGACTCACCGGGACGGCAACTAATGAAAAACTGTTTTTT
CASRLTGTATNEKLFF
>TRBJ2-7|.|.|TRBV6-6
TGTGCCAGCAGTCCCTATGAGGAGCAGTACTTC
CASSPYEEQYF
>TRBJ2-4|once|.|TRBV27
TGTGCCAGCAGTTCCGGGACACCCGACATTCAGTACTTC
CASSSGTPDIQYF
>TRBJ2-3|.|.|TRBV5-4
TGTGCCAGCAGCGCCAGACAGGTGTCAGATACGCAGTATTTT
CASSARQVSDTQYF
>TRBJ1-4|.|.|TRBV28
TGTGCCAGCAGTTCGGACCGCAGGGCTTCTAATGAAAAACTGTTTTTT
CASSSDRRASNEKLFF
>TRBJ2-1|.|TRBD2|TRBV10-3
TGTGCCATCAGTGAGCCAGCGGGAGTAACGGATGAGCAGTTCTTC
CAISEPAGVTDEQFF
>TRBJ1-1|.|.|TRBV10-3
TGTGCCATCAGTGAGTCGCCCGGGAACACTGAAGCTTTCTTT
CAISESPGNTEAFF
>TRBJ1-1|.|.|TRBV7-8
TGTGCCAGCAGCCCATACACTGAAGCTTTCTTT
CASSPYTEAFF
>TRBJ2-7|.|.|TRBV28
TGTGCCAGCAGTTTAGGACGTTGGGAGCAGTACTTC
CASSLGRWEQYF
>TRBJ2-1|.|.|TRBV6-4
TGTGCCAGCTCGGAGGGGCAGTACAATGAGCAGTTCTTC
CASSEGQYNEQFF
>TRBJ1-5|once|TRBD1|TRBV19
TGTGCCAGTAGTACCACAGGGGGATCCAATCAGCCCCAGCATTTT
CASSTTGGSNQPQHF
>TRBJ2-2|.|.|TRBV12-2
TGTGCAAGTCGCTTCAGGGACACTAACACCGGGGAGCTGTTTTTT
CASRFRDTNTGELFF
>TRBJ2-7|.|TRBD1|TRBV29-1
TGCAGCGTTGAAGGTCTTAGGCAGGGGGTCTACGAGCAGTACTTC
CSVEGLRQGVYEQYF
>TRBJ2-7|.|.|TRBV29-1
TGCAGCGTTATAAATGACCACCTCTGGGAGCAGTACTTC
CSVINDHLWEQYF